Presented here are 9 T cell receptor beta chains from one specimen sequenced in a study of blood T cells in healthy people across ages. Sample-barcoded 5' priming and a J-beta primer mix drove a second PCR of roughly 7 to 11 cycles. TCRdb analysed the 5' RACE reads with MiXCR anew, one entry per CDR3 protein. The sample carries approximately 800,000 distinct CDR3 sequences, roughly 56% recorded once. Sequencing was carried out using blood. Every receptor here comes from a man aged 40-50 years in good health.

This chain joins TRBV28 and TRBJ2-2; the D gene is possibly TRBD1 (5 bases). This CDR3 comprises 15 residues. Trimming removed 3 bases from V and 8 bases from J, with 16 bases in between. CDR1 MDHEN and CDR2 SYDVKM come from the germline V gene. The CDR3 spells CASSLGRAVSGELFF. In DNA form, the CDR3 reads TGTGCCAGCAGTTTGGGCAGGGCAGTGTCAGGGGAGCTGTTTTTT.

This clonotype was detected a few times. V is TRBV7-9 and J is TRBJ2-7, with D maybe TRBD1 (6 bases). V lost 1 base and J 10 bases, leaving 17 bases between the germline ends. The length of the CDR3 is 14 residues. Germline CDR1 is SEHNR and CDR2 is FQNEAQ (reference sequence). The CDR3 here is CASSLDAQGWPQYF. The DNA for the CDR3 is TGTGCCAGCAGCTTAGACGCTCAGGGGTGGCCCCAGTACTTC.

This clonotype has only a few counts. The rearrangement links TRBV7-6 to TRBJ1-5; 8 nucleotides agree with TRBD1. This CDR3 spans 19 amino acids. V was clipped by 4 bases and J by 2 bases; unmatched bases: 16. Germline V lookup: CDR1 SGHVS, CDR2 FNYEAQ. DNA for the CDR3: TGTGCCAGCAGCTCCAGGACCCCAGGGGGCAGGAGGGGCAATCAGCCCCAGCATTTT. It specifies CASSSRTPGGRRGNQPQHF.

V and J are TRBV6-2 or TRBV6-3 and TRBJ1-1; TRBD1 might be the D (5 bases). V was clipped by 0 bases and J by 10 bases, with 15 bases between them. Germline loops: CDR1 MNHEY, CDR2 SVGEGT. This CDR3 region has 14 residues. This CDR3 reads CASSYSEKTRGAFF. CDR3 bases: TGTGCCAGCAGTTACTCGGAGAAGACGAGGGGAGCTTTCTTT.

The chain uses TRBV29-1 and TRBJ1-2, with TRBD1 matching over 10 bases. Germline trimming cut 3 bases from V and 4 bases from J; bases unmatched to any gene: 2. The CDR3 has 13 residues. Germline V lookup: CDR1 SQVTM, CDR2 ANQGSEA. CDR3 sequence reads: CSVEGTGAYGYTF. The DNA for the CDR3 is TGCAGCGTTGAGGGGACAGGGGCCTATGGCTACACCTTC. The variable domain in full, with the rest retrieved from reference TRBV29-1 and TRBJ1-2, is SAVISQKPSRDICQRGTSLTIQCQVDSQVTMMFWYRQQPGQSLTLIATANQGSEATYESGFVIDKFPISRPNLTFSTLTVSNMSPEDSSIYLCSVEGTGAYGYTFGSGTRLTVV.

The CDR3 region is CASSSAGTSQYEQYF. The DNA for the CDR3 is TGTGCCAGCAGCTCCGCCGGGACTAGTCAATACGAGCAGTACTTC. The rearrangement joins TRBV7-2 to TRBJ2-5, with 8 bases that match TRBD2. The DNA end lines up better with TRBJ2-7; the J call may be wrong. The CDR3 is made up of 15 amino acids. Germline CDR1 reads SGHTA; CDR2 reads FQGNSA.

This clonotype was observed a few times. The genes are TRBV9 and TRBJ1-4; TRBD1 matches at 8 bases. This CDR3 has 15 amino acids. The V gene end was trimmed by 4 bases and the J gene end by 4 bases; junction bases not matched to a gene: 6. Per the germline V gene, CDR1 is SGDLS and CDR2 is YYNGEE. The CDR3, as DNA: TGTGCCAGCAGCTTAGGGACAGGTTATAATGAAAAACTGTTTTTT. Its translation is CASSLGTGYNEKLFF.

This clonotype was found a few times. Here the CDR3 DNA reads TGTGCCACCGAGACTAGCGGGAGATCTTACAATGAGCAGTTCTTC. Translated: CATETSGRSYNEQFF. This rearrangement joins TRBV10-3 to TRBJ2-1; TRBD2 matches at 12 bases. V shed 10 bases and J 4 bases; nucleotides not matched to a gene: 8. CDR1 ENHRY and CDR2 SYGVKD come from the germline V gene. This CDR3 comprises 15 residues.

The chain links TRBV7-9 to TRBJ1-6, with 7 bases identical to TRBD1. Germline loops: CDR1 SEHNR, CDR2 FQNEAQ (reference sequence). The CDR3 has 17 residues. Losses at the gene ends were 5 bases for V and 3 bases for J; bases not matched to a gene: 10. The CDR3 DNA is TGTGCCAGCAGCCCCCCCGACAGGGCCATCTATAATTCACCCCTCCACTTT. It translates to CASSPPDRAIYNSPLHF.